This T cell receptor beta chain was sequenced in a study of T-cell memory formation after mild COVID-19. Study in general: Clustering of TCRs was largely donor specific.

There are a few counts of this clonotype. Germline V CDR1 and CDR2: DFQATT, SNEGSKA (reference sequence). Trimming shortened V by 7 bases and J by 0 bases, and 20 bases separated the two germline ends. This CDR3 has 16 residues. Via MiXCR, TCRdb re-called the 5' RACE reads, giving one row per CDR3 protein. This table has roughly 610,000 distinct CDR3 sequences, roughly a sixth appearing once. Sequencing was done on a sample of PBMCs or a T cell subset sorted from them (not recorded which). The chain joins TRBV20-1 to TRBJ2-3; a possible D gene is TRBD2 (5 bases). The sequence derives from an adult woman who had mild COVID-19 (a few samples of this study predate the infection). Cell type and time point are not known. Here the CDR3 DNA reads TGCAGTGTCGATGGGAGTCTAACTTCTAGCACAGATACGCAGTATTTT. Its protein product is CSVDGSLTSSTDTQYF.